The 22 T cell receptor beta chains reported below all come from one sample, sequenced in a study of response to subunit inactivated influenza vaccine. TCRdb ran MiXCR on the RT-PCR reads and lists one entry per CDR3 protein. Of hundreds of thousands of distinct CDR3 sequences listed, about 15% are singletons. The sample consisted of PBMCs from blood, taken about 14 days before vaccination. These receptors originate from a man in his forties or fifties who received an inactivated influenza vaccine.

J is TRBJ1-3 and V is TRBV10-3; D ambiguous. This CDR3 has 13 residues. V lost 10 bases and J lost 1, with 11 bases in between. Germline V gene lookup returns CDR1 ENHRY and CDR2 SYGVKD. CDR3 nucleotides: TGTGCCACTACAAGGGAATCTGGAAACACCATATATTTT. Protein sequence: CATTRESGNTIYF.

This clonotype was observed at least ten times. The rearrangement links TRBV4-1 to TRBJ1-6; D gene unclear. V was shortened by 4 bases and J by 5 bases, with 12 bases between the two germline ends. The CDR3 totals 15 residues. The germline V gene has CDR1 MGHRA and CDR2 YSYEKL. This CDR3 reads CASSRGLGDNSPLHF. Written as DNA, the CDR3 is TGCGCCAGCAGCCGAGGACTGGGAGATAATTCACCCCTCCACTTT.

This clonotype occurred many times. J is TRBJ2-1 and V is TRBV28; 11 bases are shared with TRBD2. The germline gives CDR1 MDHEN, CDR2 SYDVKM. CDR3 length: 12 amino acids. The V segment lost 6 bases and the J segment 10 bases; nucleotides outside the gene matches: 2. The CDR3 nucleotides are TGTGCCAGCAGACTAGCGGGAGCGGAGCAGTTCTTC. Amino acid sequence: CASRLAGAEQFF.

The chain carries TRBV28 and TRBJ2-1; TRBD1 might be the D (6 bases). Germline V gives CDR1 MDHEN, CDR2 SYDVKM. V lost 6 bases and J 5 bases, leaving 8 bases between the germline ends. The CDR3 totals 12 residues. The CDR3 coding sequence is TGTGCCAGCAGCGGACAGAACAATGAGCAGTTCTTC. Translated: CASSGQNNEQFF.

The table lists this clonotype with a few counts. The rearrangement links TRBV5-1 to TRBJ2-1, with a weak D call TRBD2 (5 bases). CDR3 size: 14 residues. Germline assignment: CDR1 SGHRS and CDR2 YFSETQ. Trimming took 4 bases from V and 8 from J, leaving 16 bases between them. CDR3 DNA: TGCGCCAGCAGCACTCGAGGGTCTGGGGATGAGCAGTTCTTC. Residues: CASSTRGSGDEQFF.

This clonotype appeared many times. Written as DNA, the CDR3 is TGTGCCAGCAGGGAGGAGGACCCCTACAATGAGCAGTTCTTC. Its translation is CASREEDPYNEQFF. The rearrangement links TRBV6-1 to TRBJ2-1, with a possible D match to TRBD2 (5 bases). CDR3 size: 14 residues. V lost 6 bases and J lost 2, with 11 bases in between. Germline V gene data show CDR1 as MNHNS and CDR2 as SASEGT.

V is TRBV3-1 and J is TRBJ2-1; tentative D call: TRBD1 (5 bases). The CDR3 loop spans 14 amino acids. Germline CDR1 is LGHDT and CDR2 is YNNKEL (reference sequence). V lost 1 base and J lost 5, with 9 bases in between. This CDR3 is CASSQARVNNEQFF. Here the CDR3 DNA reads TGTGCCAGCAGCCAAGCCAGGGTCAACAATGAGCAGTTCTTC.

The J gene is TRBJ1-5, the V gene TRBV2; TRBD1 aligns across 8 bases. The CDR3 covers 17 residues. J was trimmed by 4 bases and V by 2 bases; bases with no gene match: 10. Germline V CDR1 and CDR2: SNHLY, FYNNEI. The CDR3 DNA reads TGTGCCAGCAGTGAACCTGGACAGGGAAAGGATAATCAGCCCCAGCATTTT. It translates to CASSEPGQGKDNQPQHF.

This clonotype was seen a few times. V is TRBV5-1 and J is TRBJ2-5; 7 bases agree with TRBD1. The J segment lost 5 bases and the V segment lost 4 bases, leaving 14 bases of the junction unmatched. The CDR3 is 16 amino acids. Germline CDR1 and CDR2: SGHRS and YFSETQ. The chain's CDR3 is CASSGPTGTAIETQYF. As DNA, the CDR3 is TGCGCCAGCAGCGGACCGACCGGGACAGCCATCGAGACCCAGTACTTC.

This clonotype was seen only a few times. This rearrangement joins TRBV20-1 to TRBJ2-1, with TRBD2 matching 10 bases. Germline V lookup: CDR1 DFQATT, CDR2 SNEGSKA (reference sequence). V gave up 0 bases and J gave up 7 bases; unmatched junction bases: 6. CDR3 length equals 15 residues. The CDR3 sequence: CSARDPSGSLNEQFF. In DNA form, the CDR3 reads TGCAGTGCTAGAGACCCTAGCGGGAGTTTAAATGAGCAGTTCTTC.

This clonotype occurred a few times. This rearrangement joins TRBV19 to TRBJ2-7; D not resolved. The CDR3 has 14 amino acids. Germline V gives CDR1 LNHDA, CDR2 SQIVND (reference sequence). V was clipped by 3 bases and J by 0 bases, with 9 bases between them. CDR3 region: CASSIGDHSYEQYF. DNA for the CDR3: TGTGCCAGTAGTATTGGAGACCACTCCTACGAGCAGTACTTC.

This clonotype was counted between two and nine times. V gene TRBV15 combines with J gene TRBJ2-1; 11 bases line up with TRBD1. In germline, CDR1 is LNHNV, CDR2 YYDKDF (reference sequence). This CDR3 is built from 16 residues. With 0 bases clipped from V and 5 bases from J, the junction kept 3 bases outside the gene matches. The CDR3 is CATSRDPGQGDNEQFF. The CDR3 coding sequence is TGTGCCACCAGCAGAGACCCGGGACAGGGGGACAATGAGCAGTTCTTC.

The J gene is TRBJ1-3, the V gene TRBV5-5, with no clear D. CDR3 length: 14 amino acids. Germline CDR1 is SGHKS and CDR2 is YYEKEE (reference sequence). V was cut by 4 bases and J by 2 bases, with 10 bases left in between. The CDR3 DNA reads TGTGCCAGCAGCCCAGGATTAGCTGGAAACACCATATATTTT. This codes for CASSPGLAGNTIYF.

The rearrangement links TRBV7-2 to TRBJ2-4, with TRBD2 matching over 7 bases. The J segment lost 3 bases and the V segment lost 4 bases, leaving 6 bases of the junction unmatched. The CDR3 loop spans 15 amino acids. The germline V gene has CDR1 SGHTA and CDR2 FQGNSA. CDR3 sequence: CASSSSGRLKNIQYF. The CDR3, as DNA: TGTGCCAGCAGCTCTAGCGGAAGACTCAAAAACATTCAGTACTTC.

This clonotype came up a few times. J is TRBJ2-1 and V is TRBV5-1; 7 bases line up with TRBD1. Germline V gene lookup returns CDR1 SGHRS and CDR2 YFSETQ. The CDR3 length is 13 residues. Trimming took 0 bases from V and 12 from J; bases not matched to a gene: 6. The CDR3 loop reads CASSLVGQALQFF. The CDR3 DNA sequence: TGCGCCAGCAGCTTGGTTGGACAGGCGTTGCAGTTCTTC.

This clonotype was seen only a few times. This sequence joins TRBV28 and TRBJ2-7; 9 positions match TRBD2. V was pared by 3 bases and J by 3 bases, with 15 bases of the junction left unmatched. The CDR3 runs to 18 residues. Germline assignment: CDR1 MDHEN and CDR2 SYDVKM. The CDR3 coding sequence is TGTGCCAGCAGTTTTGCTCGGCTAGCGGGACTCAGGGGCTACGAGCAGTACTTC. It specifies CASSFARLAGLRGYEQYF.

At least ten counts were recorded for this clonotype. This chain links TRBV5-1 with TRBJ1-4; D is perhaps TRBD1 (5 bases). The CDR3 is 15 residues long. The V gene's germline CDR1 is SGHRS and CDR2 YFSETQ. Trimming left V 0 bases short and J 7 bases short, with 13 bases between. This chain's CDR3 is CASSLDGAVGEKLFF. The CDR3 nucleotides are TGCGCCAGCAGCTTGGATGGGGCTGTTGGTGAAAAACTGTTTTTT.

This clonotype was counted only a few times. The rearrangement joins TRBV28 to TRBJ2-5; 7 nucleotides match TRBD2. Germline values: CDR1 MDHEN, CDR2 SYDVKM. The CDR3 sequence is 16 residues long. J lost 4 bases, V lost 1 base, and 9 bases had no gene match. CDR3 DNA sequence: TGTGCCAGCAGTTTATACGGAGGTGGGGAGGGAGAGACCCAGTACTTC. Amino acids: CASSLYGGGEGETQYF.

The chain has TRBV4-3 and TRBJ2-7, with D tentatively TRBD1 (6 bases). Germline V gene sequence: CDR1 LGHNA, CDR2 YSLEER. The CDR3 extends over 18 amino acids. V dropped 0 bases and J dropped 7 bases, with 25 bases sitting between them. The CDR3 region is CASSQDEEAGALYREQYF. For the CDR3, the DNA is TGCGCCAGCAGCCAAGATGAGGAGGCAGGGGCCCTTTATCGGGAGCAGTACTTC.

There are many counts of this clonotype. This CDR3 reads CASSLASNEQFF. CDR3 nucleotide sequence: TGTGCCAGCAGTTTAGCATCCAATGAGCAGTTCTTC. The rearrangement links TRBV28 to TRBJ2-1; the D is unclear. V dropped 2 bases and J dropped 6 bases, with 5 bases sitting between them. From germline, CDR1 is MDHEN and CDR2 SYDVKM. The CDR3 sequence is 12 residues long.

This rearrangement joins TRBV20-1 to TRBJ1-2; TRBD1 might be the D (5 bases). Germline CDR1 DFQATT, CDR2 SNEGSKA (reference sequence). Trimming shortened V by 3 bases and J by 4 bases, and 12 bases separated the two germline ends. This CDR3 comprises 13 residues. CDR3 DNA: TGCAGTGCTAGTACAGGTCAAAGCTATGGCTACACCTTC. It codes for CSASTGQSYGYTF.

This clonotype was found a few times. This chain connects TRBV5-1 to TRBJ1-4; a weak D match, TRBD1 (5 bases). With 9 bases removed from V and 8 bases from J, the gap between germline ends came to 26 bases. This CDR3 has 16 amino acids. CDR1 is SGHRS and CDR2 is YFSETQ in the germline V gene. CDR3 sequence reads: CATQFQQAQGCEKLFF. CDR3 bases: TGCGCCACCCAGTTCCAACAGGCTCAAGGGTGCGAAAAACTGTTTTTT.